The 17 T cell receptor beta chains below were found in one sample sequenced in a study of T cell repertoires in cytomegalovirus infection. TCRdb fed the reads into MiXCR, producing one record per CDR3 protein. The repertoire holds 150,000 to 200,000 distinct CDR3 sequences, more than 9% seen once, with about 4.2% in the top ten. The material sequenced was PBMCs. These receptors came from a human donor in good health (CMV status not recorded). Some clones in this sample may be carry-over from other donors' samples.

This chain uses TRBV29-1 with TRBJ1-4; the match to TRBD1 covers 8 bases. The CDR3 loop spans 13 amino acids. Germline CDR1 and CDR2: SQVTM and ANQGSEA. Trimming cost V 5 bases and J 7 bases; bases outside gene matches: 6. The DNA for the CDR3 is TGCAGCGTTCTCAGGGGGCGCGGTGAAAAACTGTTTTTT. It is translated as CSVLRGRGEKLFF.

Only a few counts were recorded for this clonotype. The V gene is TRBV20-1, the J gene TRBJ2-7; 11 bases fit TRBD2. The germline V gene has CDR1 DFQATT and CDR2 SNEGSKA (reference sequence). The V and J ends lost 0 bases and 1 base, in that order; junction bases with no gene match: 2. The CDR3 length is 15 residues. CDR3 loop: CSARDGTSGSYEQYF. Written as DNA, the CDR3 is TGCAGTGCTAGAGACGGGACTAGCGGTTCCTACGAGCAGTACTTC.

V is TRBV20-1 and J is TRBJ2-2; 10 positions agree with TRBD2. The CDR3 totals 15 residues. Germline loops: CDR1 DFQATT, CDR2 SNEGSKA (reference sequence). V was clipped by 3 bases and J by 7 bases; unmatched bases: 8. The CDR3 coding sequence is TGCAGTGCTAGGAACAGCGGGAGGGCCGGCGGGGAGCTGTTTTTT. Its translation is CSARNSGRAGGELFF.

The chain links TRBV29-1 to TRBJ2-7; the D gene is possibly TRBD1 (5 bases). The V gene lost 6 bases and the J gene lost 6 bases, with 18 bases spanning the gap. Germline V gene lookup returns CDR1 SQVTM and CDR2 ANQGSEA. CDR3 length: 13 amino acids. The CDR3 protein is CSVQGAPLSEQYF. CDR3 DNA: TGCAGCGTCCAGGGTGCCCCCCTCAGCGAGCAGTACTTC.

This clonotype was seen ten or more times. The rearrangement joins TRBV10-2 to TRBJ2-1; D remains ambiguous. CDR1 is WSHSY and CDR2 is SAAADI in the germline V gene. Trimming shortened V by 2 bases and J by 7 bases, and 3 bases separated the two germline ends. The CDR3 contains 11 residues. The CDR3 DNA reads as TGCGCCAGCAGTGAGAGGAATGAGCAGTTCTTC. Translation gives CASSERNEQFF.

There are a few counts of this clonotype. The chain uses TRBV2 and TRBJ2-5, with 7 bases identical to TRBD2. This CDR3 has 13 amino acids. V dropped 5 bases and J dropped 5; count of bases not matched to a gene: 5. CDR1 and CDR2 from the germline V gene are SNHLY and FYNNEI. The CDR3 here is CASSRGDGETQYF. The DNA for the CDR3 is TGTGCCAGCAGTCGGGGGGACGGGGAGACCCAGTACTTC.

This clonotype occurred a few times. The chain links TRBV5-1 to TRBJ2-7, with D hard to call. CDR1 is SGHRS, CDR2 YFSETQ, per germline. V shed 6 bases and J shed 0 bases, with 7 bases lying between them. The CDR3 runs to 12 residues. CDR3 residues: CASTGVSYEQYF. The CDR3 DNA reads as TGCGCCAGCACGGGCGTCTCCTACGAGCAGTACTTC.

The chain is built from TRBV4-3 and TRBJ2-1; 11 nucleotides line up with TRBD2. J was trimmed by 6 bases and V by 0 bases; bases with no gene match: 13. Germline CDR1 and CDR2: LGHNA and YSLEER. The CDR3 is 19 amino acids. The CDR3 DNA sequence: TGCGCCAGCAGCCAAGATGGGATTACTAGCGGGAGAGATCCCAATGAGCAGTTCTTC. Amino acids: CASSQDGITSGRDPNEQFF.

This clonotype was detected ten times or more. The chain carries TRBV12-3 or TRBV12-4 and TRBJ1-1; D unresolved. V was clipped by 7 bases and J by 4 bases, with 10 bases between them. This CDR3 comprises 12 residues. The CDR3 loop is CASTLGGTEAFF. The CDR3 DNA reads TGTGCCAGCACCCTGGGTGGCACTGAAGCTTTCTTT.

This clonotype was seen ten or more times. The chain recombines TRBV7-2 with TRBJ1-6; the D gene is possibly TRBD1 (6 bases). The germline gives CDR1 SGHTA, CDR2 FQGNSA. The CDR3 length is 14 residues. V was shortened by 6 bases and J by 5 bases, with 11 bases between the two germline ends. The CDR3 DNA reads as TGTGCCAGCAGTCGGGGACAAGATAATTCACCCCTCCACTTT. Its translation is CASSRGQDNSPLHF.

This clonotype has at least ten counts. V gene TRBV7-3 combines with J gene TRBJ1-2, with D perhaps TRBD1 (5 bases). There are 13 residues in the CDR3. The germline V gene encodes CDR1 SGHTA and CDR2 FQGTGA. V was cut by 2 bases and J by 7 bases, with 11 bases left in between. Here the CDR3 reads CASSLGQGGGYTF. In DNA, the CDR3 is TGTGCCAGCAGCTTAGGCCAGGGAGGTGGCTACACCTTC.

This clonotype was counted between two and nine times. The genes are TRBV19 and TRBJ1-5; D is perhaps TRBD1 (5 bases). Trimming removed 3 bases at V and 3 bases at J, with 9 bases between. From germline, CDR1 is LNHDA and CDR2 SQIVND (reference sequence). This CDR3 region has 14 residues. The CDR3 DNA follows: TGTGCCAGTAGTATGGGGCAGCACAATCAGCCCCAGCATTTT. It specifies CASSMGQHNQPQHF.

This clonotype came up a few times. The gene calls are TRBV28 and TRBJ2-2, with D tentatively TRBD1 (5 bases). The CDR3 is made up of 15 amino acids. V lost 4 bases and J lost 6, with 15 bases in between. Germline loops: CDR1 MDHEN, CDR2 SYDVKM. DNA of the CDR3: TGTGCCAGCAGTTCCCCAGGGTCGGGTGCCGGGGAGCTGTTTTTT. Amino acid sequence: CASSSPGSGAGELFF.

V is TRBV29-1 and J is TRBJ1-2; D is unresolved. Germline CDR1 and CDR2: SQVTM and ANQGSEA. V lost 3 bases, J lost 8 bases, and 10 bases lay in between. CDR3 length equals 11 residues. The CDR3 spells CSVEGGGGYTF. The DNA for the CDR3 is TGCAGCGTTGAGGGTGGAGGGGGCTACACCTTC.

This clonotype was observed a few times. The chain carries TRBV27 and TRBJ2-2; D call uncertain. The CDR3 is 15 amino acids. The germline CDR1 and CDR2 sequences are MNHEY and SMNVEV (reference sequence). V shed 5 bases and J shed 1 base, with 11 bases lying between them. In DNA, the CDR3 is TGTGCCAGCAGTCCCCAAGGGTGGAACACCGGGGAGCTGTTTTTT. Its translation: CASSPQGWNTGELFF.

This clonotype came up many times. In DNA, the CDR3 is TGTGCCAGCAGCTTAAACAGGGACGATGAGCAGTTCTTC. As protein: CASSLNRDDEQFF. V gene TRBV7-6 combines with J gene TRBJ2-1; a possible D gene is TRBD1 (6 bases). Germline CDR1 reads SGHVS; CDR2 reads FNYEAQ. Trimming took off 2 bases at V and 8 bases at J, with 10 bases between the two ends. The CDR3 loop spans 13 amino acids.

In its sample, this clonotype was seen many times. This CDR3 is CASRALANTEAFF. As DNA, the CDR3 is TGTGCCAGCCGGGCACTGGCCAACACTGAAGCTTTCTTT. The chain employs TRBV12-3 or TRBV12-4 and TRBJ1-1; no firm D call. This CDR3 is 13 amino acids long. Trimming cost V 8 bases and J 2 bases, with 12 bases left between them.